Each of the 23 T cell receptor beta chains below was sequenced from the same sample in a study of blood T cell repertoires in COVID-19. Clones were read by immunoSEQ multiplex PCR, and TCRdb kept only the in-frame ones, dropping some. The data show hundreds of thousands of clones, approximately 86% seen once. Sequenced: peripheral blood. Receptors originate from a woman in her forties or fifties with active or convalescent COVID-19.

The V call is TRBV5-4, the J call TRBJ1-1, with 9 positions matching TRBD1. Germline-derived CDR1 and CDR2 are SGHNT and YYREEE (reference sequence). The CDR3 sequence is 14 residues long. The V segment lost 4 bases and the J segment 5 bases; nucleotides outside the gene matches: 6. The DNA for the CDR3 is TGTGCCAGCAGCCGAACAGGGGGCAGAACTGAAGCTTTCTTT. It is translated as CASSRTGGRTEAFF.

The rearrangement links TRBV3-1 (or the pseudogene TRBV3-2) to TRBJ2-1, with 11 bases lining up with TRBD2. V was pared by 1 base and J by 4 bases, with 12 bases of the junction left unmatched. Germline V gene lookup returns CDR1 LGHDT and CDR2 YNNKEL (reference sequence). CDR3 size: 19 residues. The CDR3 region is CASSQGGSGRARGYNEQFF. The DNA for the CDR3 is TGTGCCAGCAGCCAAGGGGGTAGCGGGAGGGCCAGGGGTTACAATGAGCAGTTCTTC.

This sequence joins TRBV28 and TRBJ2-7; D may be TRBD2 (5 bases). V lost 6 bases to trimming and J lost 5 bases, with 17 bases between them. Germline CDR1 reads MDHEN; CDR2 reads SYDVKM. This CDR3 contains 14 residues. CDR3 region: CASSPGPGNHEQYF. CDR3 DNA: TGTGCCAGCAGCCCCGGACCGGGGAATCACGAGCAGTACTTC.

The gene calls are TRBV2 and TRBJ2-5; tentatively, D is TRBD1 (8 bases). V was cut by 4 bases and J by 5 bases, with 17 bases left in between. Germline V gene sequence: CDR1 SNHLY, CDR2 FYNNEI. The CDR3 consists of 15 residues. The CDR3 nucleotides read TGTGCCAGCAGTGGACCACAGGGGGGAGGGGAGACCCAGTACTTC. Translation gives CASSGPQGGGETQYF.

V and J are TRBV5-1 and TRBJ2-7, with TRBD1 matching over 10 bases. The CDR3 covers 16 residues. Germline CDR1 is SGHRS and CDR2 is YFSETQ. Losses at the gene ends were 4 bases for V and 0 bases for J; bases not matched to a gene: 7. The CDR3 region has the DNA TGCGCCAGCAGCACCGGACAGGGGGACAGCTCCTACGAGCAGTACTTC. As protein: CASSTGQGDSSYEQYF.

V is TRBV5-4 and J is TRBJ1-4; no firm D call. The germline CDR1 and CDR2 sequences are SGHNT and YYREEE (reference sequence). This CDR3 spans 15 amino acids. Trimming stripped 3 bases from V and 0 bases from J, with 9 bases between. For the CDR3, the DNA is TGTGCCAGCAGCTCCTCAGGAACAACTAATGAAAAACTGTTTTTT. It translates to CASSSSGTTNEKLFF.

This clone occurred a few times. J is TRBJ1-2 and V is TRBV2, with a weak D call TRBD1 (5 bases). V dropped 4 bases and J dropped 7 bases, with 13 bases sitting between them. This CDR3 has 13 residues. Germline V gene lookup returns CDR1 SNHLY and CDR2 FYNNEI. In DNA, the CDR3 is TGTGCCAGCAGTGGGACACCCGTGGGTGGCTACACCTTC. It yields the protein CASSGTPVGGYTF.

The chain is built from TRBV5-4 and TRBJ2-5, with a tentative D call TRBD1 (5 bases). In germline, CDR1 is SGHNT, CDR2 YYREEE (reference sequence). The CDR3 totals 15 residues. V was cut by 0 bases and J by 5 bases, with 14 bases left in between. CDR3 in amino acids: CASSLVTGGDETQYF. The DNA for the CDR3 is TGTGCCAGCAGCTTGGTTACAGGCGGTGATGAGACCCAGTACTTC.

J is TRBJ2-3 and V is TRBV10-1; 7 nucleotides match TRBD2. This CDR3 region has 14 residues. CDR1 is WNHNN and CDR2 is SYGVQD in the germline V gene (reference sequence). V lost 10 bases, J lost 2 bases, and 9 bases stayed unmatched. CDR3 residues: CATRAGVTTDTQYF. CDR3 nucleotide sequence: TGCGCCACCCGCGCGGGGGTGACCACAGATACGCAGTATTTT.

The J gene is TRBJ2-1, the V gene TRBV30; D gene unclear. V shed 0 bases and J shed 3 bases, with 15 bases lying between them. CDR3 length: 16 amino acids. Per the germline V gene, CDR1 is GTSNPN and CDR2 is SVGIG (reference sequence). The CDR3 DNA sequence: TGTGCCTGGAGTGTACCGGGTCTAAAATACTACAATGAGCAGTTCTTC. Its protein is CAWSVPGLKYYNEQFF.

This chain uses TRBV18 with TRBJ2-7; tentative D call: TRBD2 (5 bases). Germline V lookup: CDR1 KGHSH, CDR2 LQKENI. The CDR3 has 13 residues. V lost 6 bases and J lost 6, with 15 bases in between. CDR3 region: CASSWETVGEQYF. The CDR3 DNA sequence: TGTGCCAGCTCGTGGGAGACGGTGGGCGAGCAGTACTTC.

The rearrangement joins TRBV3-1 (or the pseudogene TRBV3-2) to TRBJ2-3; D is unresolved. The CDR3 covers 14 residues. Germline-derived CDR1 and CDR2 are LGHDT and YNNKEL (reference sequence). The V end lost 5 bases, the J end lost 4 bases, and 13 bases lay between the germline ends. The CDR3 is CASSSLRSSDTQYF. The CDR3 DNA reads as TGTGCCAGCAGCAGCCTTAGGAGTTCAGATACGCAGTATTTT.

A few counts support this clone. The CDR3 loop is CASSLTVGSDYGYTF. The CDR3 DNA is TGTGCCAGCAGCTTGACGGTGGGGAGTGACTATGGCTACACCTTC. V usage is TRBV5-5 and J usage is TRBJ1-2, with no clear D. Germline values: CDR1 SGHKS, CDR2 YYEKEE (reference sequence). V dropped 1 base and J dropped 3 bases, with 13 bases sitting between them. This CDR3 comprises 15 residues. Looking up the rest from reference TRBV5-5 and TRBJ1-2 gives the full variable domain: DAGVTQSPTHLIKTRGQQVTLRCSPISGHKSVSWYQQVLGQGPQFIFQYYEKEERGRGNFPDRFSARQFPNYSSELNVNALLLGDSALYLCASSLTVGSDYGYTFGSGTRLTVV.

The V gene is TRBV27, the J gene TRBJ1-1, with D perhaps matching TRBD1 (5 bases). The CDR3 is 16 residues long. Per the germline V gene, CDR1 is MNHEY and CDR2 is SMNVEV (reference sequence). Trimming left V 5 bases short and J 3 bases short, with 19 bases between. In nucleotides, the CDR3 is TGTGCCAGCAGTACCTCCCAGGGAATTATGTACACTGAAGCTTTCTTT. Translating it yields CASSTSQGIMYTEAFF.

The chain combines TRBV5-1 with TRBJ2-5, with D perhaps matching TRBD2 (7 bases). This CDR3 comprises 14 residues. The germline V and J ends were trimmed by 6 bases and 7 bases, with 19 bases remaining between them. CDR1 and CDR2 (germline): SGHRS, YFSETQ. This chain's CDR3 is CASKWRGPAGTQYF. CDR3 in DNA: TGCGCCAGCAAATGGCGGGGGCCCGCCGGGACCCAGTACTTC. Based on the CDR3 plus reference TRBV5-1 and TRBJ2-5, the full variable domain is KAGVTQTPRYLIKTRGQQVTLSCSPISGHRSVSWYQQTPGQGLQFLFEYFSETQRNKGNFPGRFSGRQFSNSRSEMNVSTLELGDSALYLCASKWRGPAGTQYFGPGTRLLVL.

The chain links TRBV29-1 to TRBJ1-2, with TRBD1 identical over 10 bases. After removal of 2 bases from V and 8 bases from J, the junction contained 8 bases not matched to a gene. The CDR3 length is 14 residues. In germline, CDR1 is SQVTM, CDR2 ANQGSEA. CDR3 region: CSVESGDRGIGYTF. In DNA, the CDR3 is TGCAGCGTTGAATCTGGGGACAGGGGAATCGGCTACACCTTC.

The J gene is TRBJ2-1, the V gene TRBV5-1; a weak D match, TRBD2 (6 bases). Germline loops: CDR1 SGHRS, CDR2 YFSETQ. V was pared by 4 bases and J by 5 bases, with 13 bases between. The CDR3 consists of 14 residues. The CDR3 spells CASSPTSINNEQFF. The CDR3 nucleotides read TGCGCCAGCAGCCCTACTAGCATTAACAATGAGCAGTTCTTC.

The chain uses TRBV25-1 and TRBJ1-3, with unresolved D. V lost 0 bases and J 0 bases, leaving 9 bases between the germline ends. The CDR3 covers 16 residues. CDR1 and CDR2 from the germline V gene are MGHDK and SYGVNS. This chain's CDR3 is CASSEYMGPSGNTIYF. For the CDR3, the DNA is TGTGCCAGCAGTGAATATATGGGCCCCTCTGGAAACACCATATATTTT.

This chain links TRBV5-4 with TRBJ2-5; 10 bases line up with TRBD2. Germline CDR1 SGHNT, CDR2 YYREEE (reference sequence). V lost 3 bases to trimming and J lost 2 bases; unmatched junction nucleotides: 10. This CDR3 region has 17 residues. The CDR3 sequence is CASSSGLARRRQETQYF. The CDR3 DNA reads as TGTGCCAGCAGCTCGGGACTAGCGAGAAGGCGACAAGAGACCCAGTACTTC.

This clone was seen only a few times. The rearrangement links TRBV28 to TRBJ2-7, with 13 bases aligning to TRBD2. Germline assignment: CDR1 MDHEN and CDR2 SYDVKM. CDR3 size: 15 residues. Losses at the gene ends were 6 bases for V and 5 bases for J; bases not matched to a gene: 7. This CDR3 is CASRPGLAGANEQYF. As DNA, the CDR3 is TGTGCCAGCAGACCTGGACTAGCGGGAGCAAACGAGCAGTACTTC.

V gene TRBV3-1 (or the pseudogene TRBV3-2) combines with J gene TRBJ1-2; possible D gene TRBD1, 6 bases. Germline-derived CDR1 and CDR2 are LGHDT and YNNKEL (reference sequence). The CDR3 covers 15 residues. Trimming took 4 bases from V and 8 from J, leaving 20 bases between them. In DNA, the CDR3 is TGTGCCAGCAGCCTTTCACAGGGCTCACTATGGGGCTACACCTTC. This translates into CASSLSQGSLWGYTF.

The V and J genes are TRBV3-1 (or the pseudogene TRBV3-2) and TRBJ2-7; 8 positions match TRBD1. Trimming took 4 bases from V and 3 from J; bases not matched to a gene: 5. Germline V CDR1 and CDR2: LGHDT, YNNKEL (reference sequence). This CDR3 region has 14 residues. CDR3 region: CASSPTGQDYEQYF. CDR3 coding DNA: TGTGCCAGCAGCCCAACGGGACAGGACTACGAGCAGTACTTC.

The J gene is TRBJ2-3, the V gene TRBV11-2, with 11 bases aligning to TRBD2. CDR1 is SGHAT, CDR2 FQNNGV, per germline. This CDR3 has 18 amino acids. With 3 bases clipped from V and 2 bases from J, the junction kept 10 bases outside the gene matches. The CDR3 sequence: CASSFRASGRRVTDTQYF. The CDR3 coding sequence is TGTGCCAGCAGCTTTCGGGCTAGCGGGAGGCGAGTCACAGATACGCAGTATTTT.